This is a list of T cell receptor beta chains from one sample in a study of regulatory T cells in long-lasting Graves disease. One entry per CDR3 protein results from TCRdb running MiXCR on the multiplex PCR reads. The table has fewer than 650,000 distinct CDR3 sequences, roughly 15% seen once. These data are also associated with another study on T cells in Graves' hyperthyroidism and ophthalmopathy.

This sample comprised peripheral blood mononuclear cells (PBMCs), obtained at new diagnosis, from a patient treated with antithyroid drugs. These receptors came from a woman between 25 and 40 years old with Graves disease. Both conserved end residues are part of each CDR3. The D gene is left open where the match is weak. The size field is filled for only some rows; it gives once, few, many or a size class.

V: TRBV27; D: TRBD2; length: 16; size: many; J: TRBJ2-5; DNA: TGTGCCAGCAGCCGTAGACTAGCGGGAGGGCCGGAGACCCAGTACTTC; CDR3: CASSRRLAGGPETQYF
V: TRBV7-9; D: .; length: 14; size: .; J: TRBJ1-5; DNA: TGTGCCAGCAGCGGCGTGGGTAGCAATCAGCCCCAGCATTTT; CDR3: CASSGVGSNQPQHF
V: TRBV7-8; D: TRBD2; length: 16; size: .; J: TRBJ2-1; DNA: TGTGCCAGCAGCTTTGAAGGGACTAGCGGGAGGGGAGAGCAGTTCTTC; CDR3: CASSFEGTSGRGEQFF
V: TRBV28; D: TRBD1; length: 13; size: many; J: TRBJ1-2; DNA: TGTGCCAGCAGTTTTAGGGGGCTCTATGGCTACACCTTC; CDR3: CASSFRGLYGYTF
V: TRBV5-1; D: .; length: 14; size: many; J: TRBJ1-1; DNA: TGCGCCAGCAGCTTGTTAGGTGATAACACTGAAGCTTTCTTT; CDR3: CASSLLGDNTEAFF
V: TRBV7-2; D: TRBD2; length: 15; size: many; J: TRBJ2-2; DNA: TGTGCCAGCAGTACGGCGGGAGGGCACACCGGGGAGCTGTTTTTT; CDR3: CASSTAGGHTGELFF
V: TRBV5-1; D: .; length: 15; size: .; J: TRBJ1-1; DNA: TGCGCCAGCAGCTTGGCCGTACCGATGAACACTGAAGCTTTCTTT; CDR3: CASSLAVPMNTEAFF
V: TRBV28; D: .; length: 14; size: many; J: TRBJ1-5; DNA: TGTGCCAGCAGTTTTGCGTCTAGCAATCAGCCCCAGCATTTT; CDR3: CASSFASSNQPQHF
V: TRBV9; D: TRBD2; length: 16; size: few; J: TRBJ2-1; DNA: TGTGCCAGCAGCGTGAGCGGGACTAGCGGGATGAATGAGCAGTTCTTC; CDR3: CASSVSGTSGMNEQFF
V: TRBV19; D: .; length: 13; size: few; J: TRBJ2-3; DNA: TGTGCCAGTAGTATTAAGGGGCCGGATACGCAGTATTTT; CDR3: CASSIKGPDTQYF
V: TRBV20-1; D: .; length: 12; size: few; J: TRBJ2-1; DNA: TGCAGTGCTAGCGGGTTCTCCAATGAGCAGTTCTTC; CDR3: CSASGFSNEQFF
V: TRBV19; D: .; length: 14; size: .; J: TRBJ1-5; DNA: TGTGCCAGTACCAAACAGGGCTTGAATCAGCCCCAGCATTTT; CDR3: CASTKQGLNQPQHF
V: TRBV15; D: TRBD1; length: 14; size: many; J: TRBJ1-1; DNA: TGTGCCACCAGCAGGAGACAGGGTTCTTCTGAAGCTTTCTTT; CDR3: CATSRRQGSSEAFF
V: TRBV28; D: TRBD2; length: 17; size: many; J: TRBJ2-7; DNA: TGTGCCAGCAGTTCATATGCTGTTACTAGCGGAAGGTACGAGCAGTACTTC; CDR3: CASSSYAVTSGRYEQYF
V: TRBV6-2/TRBV6-3; D: .; length: 12; size: .; J: TRBJ2-5; DNA: TGTGTCAGCAGTTACTCGGGGGAGACCCAGTACTTC; CDR3: CVSSYSGETQYF
V: TRBV3-1; D: .; length: 14; size: many; J: TRBJ1-4; DNA: TGTGCCAGCAGCCACGGTGCCTCTAATGAAAAACTGTTTTTT; CDR3: CASSHGASNEKLFF
V: TRBV7-9; D: TRBD2; length: 15; size: few; J: TRBJ2-7; DNA: TGTGCCAGCAGCTTTCGACTAGCGGGAACCTACGAGCAGTACTTC; CDR3: CASSFRLAGTYEQYF
V: TRBV7-2; D: .; length: 15; size: few; J: TRBJ2-5; DNA: TGTGCCAGCAGCTTAGCGTCAACAGGGAAGGAGACCCAGTACTTC; CDR3: CASSLASTGKETQYF
V: TRBV7-9; D: TRBD1; length: 17; size: few; J: TRBJ1-4; DNA: TGTGCCAGCAGCGGACAACTCCAAGGGGGCCTGGGTGAAAAACTGTTTTTT; CDR3: CASSGQLQGGLGEKLFF
V: TRBV10-3; D: TRBD2; length: 13; size: .; J: TRBJ2-2; DNA: TGTGCCAACAGCGGGAGCATCAACGGGGAGCTGTTTTTT; CDR3: CANSGSINGELFF
V: TRBV20-1; D: TRBD2; length: 20; size: few; J: TRBJ2-3; DNA: TGCAGTGCTAGACCCCTTACCGGGACTAGCGGGAGATGGCAGGCAGATACGCAGTATTTT; CDR3: CSARPLTGTSGRWQADTQYF
V: TRBV30; D: .; length: 15; size: .; J: TRBJ1-4; DNA: TGTGCCTGGAGGCGGGGTACGGGAACTAATGAAAAACTGTTTTTT; CDR3: CAWRRGTGTNEKLFF
V: TRBV2; D: .; length: 13; size: .; J: TRBJ2-7; DNA: TGTGCCAGCACAACGGGACTCCTCTACGAGCAGTACTTC; CDR3: CASTTGLLYEQYF
V: TRBV29-1; D: .; length: 11; size: .; J: TRBJ1-1; DNA: TGCAGCGCTGACCCTGGGGCTGAAGCTTTCTTT; CDR3: CSADPGAEAFF
V: TRBV7-2; D: TRBD1; length: 14; size: .; J: TRBJ2-5; DNA: TGTGCCAGCAGTTTTGAGGGGGCTCGGGGGACCCAGTACTTC; CDR3: CASSFEGARGTQYF
V: TRBV20-1; D: .; length: 15; size: .; J: TRBJ1-3; DNA: TGCAGTGCTAGAGATCTGAAGAGAGTTGGAAACACCATATATTTT; CDR3: CSARDLKRVGNTIYF
V: TRBV5-1; D: .; length: 14; size: few; J: TRBJ1-4; DNA: TGCGCCAGCAGCAAGGGACGGGTTAATGAAAAACTGTTTTTT; CDR3: CASSKGRVNEKLFF
V: TRBV11-2; D: .; length: 15; size: many; J: TRBJ2-3; DNA: TGTGCCAGCAGCTTAGATCTGGGGGGCACAGATACGCAGTATTTT; CDR3: CASSLDLGGTDTQYF
V: TRBV12-3/TRBV12-4; D: .; length: 14; size: many; J: TRBJ1-1; DNA: TGTGCCAGCAGTTTTGACAGCGTGAACACTGAAGCTTTCTTT; CDR3: CASSFDSVNTEAFF